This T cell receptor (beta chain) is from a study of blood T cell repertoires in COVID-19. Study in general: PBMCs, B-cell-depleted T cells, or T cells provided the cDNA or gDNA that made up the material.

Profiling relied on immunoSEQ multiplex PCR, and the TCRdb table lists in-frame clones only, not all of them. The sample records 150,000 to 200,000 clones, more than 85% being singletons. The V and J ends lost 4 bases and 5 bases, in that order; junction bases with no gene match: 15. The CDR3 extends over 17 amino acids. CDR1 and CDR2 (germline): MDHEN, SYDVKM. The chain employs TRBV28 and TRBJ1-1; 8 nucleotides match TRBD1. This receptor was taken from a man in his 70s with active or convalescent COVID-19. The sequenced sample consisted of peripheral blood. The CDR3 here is CASSSPRGTGGWTEAFF. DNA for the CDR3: TGTGCCAGCAGTTCCCCCCGGGGGACAGGCGGGTGGACTGAAGCTTTCTTT.